A single sample gave rise to the 18 T cell receptor beta chains below, sequenced in a study of blood T cell repertoires in COVID-19. Profiled with immunoSEQ multiplex PCR; TCRdb holds only in-frame clones, not every one. This table holds about 160,000 clones, 85% found once. The source material was peripheral blood. These receptors were taken from a human donor with acute or convalescent COVID-19. The donor label of this sample is uncertain.

The count of this clone is one. The gene calls are TRBV7-8 and TRBJ2-3; D is possibly TRBD1 (7 bases). The V and J ends lost 5 bases and 5 bases respectively, with 14 bases between them. The CDR3 is made up of 14 amino acids. Germline V gene data show CDR1 as SGHVS and CDR2 as FQNEAQ. CDR3 nucleotide sequence: TGTGCCAGCAGCCTAGGAGGGGGCCGAGATACGCAGTATTTT. Translated, it gives CASSLGGGRDTQYF.

The CDR3 spells CASSELRGSYNEQFF. CDR3 bases: TGTGCCAGCAGTGAACTCAGGGGCTCCTACAATGAGCAGTTCTTC. The rearrangement uses TRBV25-1 and TRBJ2-1; D may be TRBD1 (6 bases). There are 15 residues in the CDR3. With 2 bases removed from V and 0 bases from J, the gap between germline ends came to 8 bases. Germline V gene sequence: CDR1 MGHDK, CDR2 SYGVNS.

The rearrangement joins TRBV7-3 to TRBJ1-1; 7 bases map to TRBD1. J lost 4 bases, V lost 4 bases, and 15 bases had no gene match. Germline V lookup: CDR1 SGHTA, CDR2 FQGTGA. The CDR3 loop spans 17 amino acids. CDR3 nucleotides: TGTGCCAGCAGCTCCCGGACAGGTCTGAAGGAAGGCACTGAAGCTTTCTTT. Its translation is CASSSRTGLKEGTEAFF.

The J gene is TRBJ1-2, the V gene TRBV19, with D unclear. From germline, CDR1 is LNHDA and CDR2 SQIVND (reference sequence). The V and J ends lost 7 bases and 7 bases respectively, with 22 bases between them. The CDR3 totals 15 residues. CDR3 protein: CASIERQPPWFGYTF. The CDR3 DNA reads as TGTGCCAGTATCGAAAGACAACCCCCATGGTTTGGCTACACCTTC.

This chain links TRBV30 with TRBJ2-3, with 13 bases that match TRBD2. CDR3 length: 18 amino acids. Germline trimming cut 2 bases from V and 6 bases from J; bases unmatched to any gene: 14. Germline-derived CDR1 and CDR2 are GTSNPN and SVGIG (reference sequence). The CDR3 sequence: CAWSPLLLAGGPEDTQYF. The CDR3 DNA sequence: TGTGCCTGGAGTCCACTCCTACTAGCGGGGGGGCCGGAGGATACGCAGTATTTT. The full variable domain, in which reference TRBV30 and TRBJ2-3 provide the parts outside the CDR3, is SQTIHQWPATLVQPVGSPLSLECTVEGTSNPNLYWYRQAAGRGLQLLFYSVGIGQISSEVPQNLSASRPQDRQFILSSKKLLLSDSGFYLCAWSPLLLAGGPEDTQYFGPGTRLTVL.

This chain links TRBV5-6 with TRBJ2-5; D is uncertain. CDR3 length: 12 residues. The germline V gene encodes CDR1 SGHDT and CDR2 YYEEEE. Trimming took 2 bases from V and 2 from J, leaving 4 bases between them. For the CDR3, the DNA is TGTGCCAGCAGCTTACAACAAGAGACCCAGTACTTC. Protein product: CASSLQQETQYF.

This clone was picked up one time. The rearrangement joins TRBV27 to TRBJ2-3; maybe TRBD1 (6 bases). V was cut by 4 bases and J by 2 bases, with 10 bases left in between. This CDR3 spans 14 amino acids. Germline V gene data show CDR1 as MNHEY and CDR2 as SMNVEV (reference sequence). The CDR3 region has the DNA TGTGCCAGCAGTTACACAGGGTACACAGATACGCAGTATTTT. As protein: CASSYTGYTDTQYF.

This clone appeared a single time. This chain links TRBV6-4 with TRBJ2-7, with 7 positions matching TRBD1. The CDR3 contains 14 residues. Germline trimming cut 6 bases from V and 5 bases from J; bases unmatched to any gene: 10. Germline CDR1 MRHNA, CDR2 SNTAGT. The CDR3 region has the DNA TGTGCCAGCAGCTTCCCCGGGACAGACGACGAGCAGTACTTC. Translating it yields CASSFPGTDDEQYF.

The gene calls are TRBV7-3 and TRBJ1-5; 7 nucleotides match TRBD1. The CDR3 has 14 residues. Germline V gene lookup returns CDR1 SGHTA and CDR2 FQGTGA. Unmatched junction bases numbered 2, after V lost 5 bases and J lost 1 base. DNA for the CDR3: TGTGCCAGCAGCCCGACAGGGAGCAATCAGCCCCAGCATTTT. Amino acids: CASSPTGSNQPQHF.

The V gene is TRBV3-1 (or the pseudogene TRBV3-2), the J gene TRBJ1-2, with D unresolved. Per the germline V gene, CDR1 is LGHDT and CDR2 is YNNKEL (reference sequence). Deletions cut 1 base from V and 0 bases from J, with 9 bases between. The CDR3 is 15 amino acids. The CDR3, as DNA: TGTGCCAGCAGCCAAGGGGCGCAGCCTAACTATGGCTACACCTTC. Its translation: CASSQGAQPNYGYTF.

The chain uses TRBV9 and TRBJ1-4, with no clear D. CDR3 length: 13 residues. Germline CDR1 is SGDLS and CDR2 is YYNGEE. With 0 bases removed from V and 8 bases from J, the gap between germline ends came to 8 bases. The CDR3 protein is CASSVGPREKLFF. Here the CDR3 DNA reads TGTGCCAGCAGCGTAGGGCCCCGCGAAAAACTGTTTTTT.

This chain uses TRBV6-6 with TRBJ2-7; D perhaps matches TRBD1 (5 bases). This CDR3 comprises 12 residues. Germline CDR1 MNHNY, CDR2 SVGAGI (reference sequence). V shed 6 bases and J shed 4 bases, with 10 bases lying between them. The chain's CDR3 is CASSPAGYEQYF. Here the CDR3 DNA reads TGTGCCAGCAGCCCCGCAGGGTACGAGCAGTACTTC.

V and J are TRBV27 and TRBJ1-1; D is unclear. The CDR3 spans 14 residues. Trimming stripped 3 bases from V and 1 base from J, with 9 bases between. The germline V gene has CDR1 MNHEY and CDR2 SMNVEV (reference sequence). In nucleotides, the CDR3 is TGTGCCAGCAGTTTCTTGGGGAGGAACACTGAAGCTTTCTTT. As protein: CASSFLGRNTEAFF.

For the CDR3, the DNA is TGTGCCAGCAGGCTACGGACAGGGGGCCACCAGCCCCAGCATTTT. Translation gives CASRLRTGGHQPQHF. V gene TRBV6-5 combines with J gene TRBJ1-5, with 11 bases aligning to TRBD1. J gave up 7 bases and V 6 bases, and 8 bases lay outside the gene matches. This CDR3 spans 15 amino acids. CDR1 and CDR2 (germline): MNHEY, SVGAGI.

Comments on this clone: Other DNA sequences of this sample code for an identical CDR3. V and J are TRBV7-2 and TRBJ1-2, with TRBD1 matching 7 bases. V lost 1 base and J lost 4; bases outside the gene matches: 3. Germline V lookup: CDR1 SGHTA, CDR2 FQGNSA. This CDR3 spans 14 amino acids. The DNA for the CDR3 is TGTGCCAGCAGCTTAGGACAGGGTGGCTATGGCTACACCTTC. Its translation is CASSLGQGGYGYTF.

This clone was seen only once. The CDR3 DNA reads as TGCGCCAGCAGCCAAGTTGTTGGTAGCGGGGGGGCCCTCTCCTACGAGCAGTACTTC. Translated, it gives CASSQVVGSGGALSYEQYF. The chain uses TRBV4-1 and TRBJ2-7; 11 nucleotides match TRBD2. CDR1 and CDR2 (germline): MGHRA, YSYEKL. V lost 1 base, J lost 0 bases, and 11 bases stayed unmatched. This CDR3 comprises 19 residues.

The chain couples TRBV6-6 to TRBJ1-1, with D perhaps matching TRBD1 (6 bases). Trimming removed 7 bases from V and 1 base from J, with 13 bases in between. This CDR3 region has 14 residues. Germline V lookup: CDR1 MNHNY, CDR2 SVGAGI (reference sequence). Here the CDR3 reads CASTPGVQNTEAFF. DNA for the CDR3: TGTGCCAGCACCCCAGGGGTTCAGAACACTGAAGCTTTCTTT.

This chain uses TRBV19 with TRBJ1-2, with TRBD1 matching 7 bases. Germline CDR1 and CDR2: LNHDA and SQIVND (reference sequence). The CDR3 runs 14 residues. The J segment lost 3 bases and the V segment lost 5 bases, leaving 6 bases of the junction unmatched. CDR3 sequence: CASSLRQGHYGYTF. The CDR3 region has the DNA TGTGCCAGTAGTCTCCGACAGGGCCACTATGGCTACACCTTC.